This T cell receptor beta chain derives from a study of blood T cell repertoires in COVID-19. Clones were sequenced by immunoSEQ multiplex PCR, and TCRdb holds only the in-frame ones, with some missing. The sample holds about 350,000 clones, roughly nine tenths seen once. CDR3 length: 16 amino acids. Looked up from germline, CDR1 is SGHRS and CDR2 is YFSETQ. Trimming took 3 bases from V and 6 from J; bases not matched to a gene: 6. This sequence was found in a woman in her sixties with COVID-19, enrolled during active disease. The sequenced sample was peripheral blood. The J gene is TRBJ2-1, the V gene TRBV5-1; 13 bases agree with TRBD2. CDR3 region: CASSSRGLAGANEQFF. CDR3 DNA: TGCGCCAGCAGCTCCCGCGGACTAGCGGGGGCCAATGAGCAGTTCTTC.